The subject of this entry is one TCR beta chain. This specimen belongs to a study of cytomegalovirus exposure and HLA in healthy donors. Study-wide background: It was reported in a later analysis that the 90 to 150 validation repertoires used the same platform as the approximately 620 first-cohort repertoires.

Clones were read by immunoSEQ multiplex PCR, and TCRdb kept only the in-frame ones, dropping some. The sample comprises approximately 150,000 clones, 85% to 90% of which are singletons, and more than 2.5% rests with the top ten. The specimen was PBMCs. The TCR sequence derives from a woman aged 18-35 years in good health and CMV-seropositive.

Written as DNA, the CDR3 is TGTGCCAGCAGCAAGACTAGCGGCCACAATGAGCAGTTCTTC. Its translation: CASSKTSGHNEQFF. This chain connects TRBV7-7 to TRBJ2-1, with 9 bases fitting TRBD2. The ends lost 5 bases at V and 5 bases at J; junction bases unmatched: 4. CDR3 length equals 14 residues. CDR1 and CDR2 (germline): SSHAT, FNYEAQ (reference sequence).